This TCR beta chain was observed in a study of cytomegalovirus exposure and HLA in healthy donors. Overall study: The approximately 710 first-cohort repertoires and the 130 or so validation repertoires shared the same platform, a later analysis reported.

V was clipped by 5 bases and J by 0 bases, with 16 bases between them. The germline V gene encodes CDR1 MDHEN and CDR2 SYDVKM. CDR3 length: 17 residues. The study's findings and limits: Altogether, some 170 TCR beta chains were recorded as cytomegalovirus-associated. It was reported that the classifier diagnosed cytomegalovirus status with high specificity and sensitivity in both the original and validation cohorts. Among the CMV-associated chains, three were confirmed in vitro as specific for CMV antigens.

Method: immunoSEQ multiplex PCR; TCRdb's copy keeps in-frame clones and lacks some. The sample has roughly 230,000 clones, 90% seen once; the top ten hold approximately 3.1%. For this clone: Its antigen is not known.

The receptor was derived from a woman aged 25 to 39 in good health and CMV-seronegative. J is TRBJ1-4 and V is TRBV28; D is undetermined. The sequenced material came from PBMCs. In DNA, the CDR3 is TGTGCCAGCAGTCTACCCCCTATACAAGCAACTAATGAAAAACTGTTTTTT. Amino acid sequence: CASSLPPIQATNEKLFF.